The present TCR beta chain was sequenced within a study of cytomegalovirus exposure and HLA in healthy donors. Study findings and constraints: The classifier reportedly diagnosed cytomegalovirus status with high specificity and sensitivity.

With 5 bases clipped from V and 4 bases from J, the junction kept 14 bases outside the gene matches. Germline V lookup: CDR1 SQVTM, CDR2 ANQGSEA. The CDR3 is 16 residues long. This clone was found once. The antigen is undetermined. The protocol was immunoSEQ multiplex PCR, while the TCRdb copy is restricted to in-frame clones and leaves out a portion. The repertoire holds 150,000 to 200,000 clones, with 80% to 90% as singletons. This TCR was recovered from a woman in her twenties or thirties in good health and CMV-seronegative. Specimen: PBMCs. The chain employs TRBV29-1 and TRBJ1-1; the match to TRBD1 covers 9 bases. The CDR3 nucleotides read TGCAGCGTTCGTCGCCAACAGGGGGCGAGTGGCACTGAAGCTTTCTTT. Protein sequence: CSVRRQQGASGTEAFF.